The 18 T cell receptor beta chains below all came from one sample that was sequenced in a study of T cells in women clearing cervical HPV infection. This table comes from immunoSEQ multiplex PCR, and its TCRdb copy is limited to in-frame clones, with some not included. The sample table includes 25,000 to 30,000 clones. The sequenced sample was blood buffy coat. The receptors come from a woman between 18 and 75 years old with a cervical HPV16 infection that either progressed to CIN3+ or cleared (not recorded which).

About this clone: The read ends 3 residues shy of where the CDR3 ends; the end is completed using the germline J gene. The chain uses TRBV18 and TRBJ2-3; the match to TRBD2 covers 9 bases. Unmatched junction bases numbered 5, after V lost 5 bases and J lost 2 bases. CDR3 length equals 15 residues. Germline CDR1 and CDR2: KGHSH and LQKENI. The CDR3 loop reads CASSSWTSDTDTQYF. CDR3 bases read: TGTGCCAGCTCATCCTGGACTAGCGACACAGATACG.

Note on this clone: The read halts 3 residues ahead of the CDR3 end, with the missing end drawn from the germline J gene. The V gene is TRBV14, the J gene TRBJ1-3; no clear D gene. Trimming left V 0 bases short and J 8 bases short, with 20 bases between. Looked up from germline, CDR1 is SGHDN and CDR2 is FVKESK. The CDR3 consists of 17 residues. CDR3 in amino acids: CASSQEPARKPRDTIYF. The part of the CDR3 DNA that was read is TGTGCCAGCAGCCAAGAGCCAGCAAGAAAACCCCGGGACACC.

CDR3 protein: CSVGEGVGYEQYF. The CDR3 bases that were read are TGCAGTGTAGGGGAAGGAGTTGGATACGAG. The J gene is TRBJ2-7, the V gene TRBV20-1, with D possibly matching TRBD1 (5 bases). Read sequence stops 3 residues before the CDR3 end, and the germline J gene provides the missing end. The V gene's germline CDR1 is DFQATT and CDR2 SNEGSKA (reference sequence). CDR3 length: 13 residues. Trimming took 7 bases from V and 4 from J, leaving 17 bases between them.

Points on this clone: The read comes to an end 3 residues before the CDR3 does, leaving the germline J gene to fill in the end. The chain joins TRBV7-9 to TRBJ2-7, with 9 bases fitting TRBD2. The V gene's germline CDR1 is SEHNR and CDR2 FQNEAQ (reference sequence). The CDR3 spans 13 residues. J gave up 3 bases and V 5 bases, and 2 bases lay outside the gene matches. The covered CDR3 bases are TGTGCCAGCAGCGAGCGGGGGGTCTACGAG. Its translation: CASSERGVYE. The complete CDR3 sequence is CASSERGVYEQYF.

As concerns this clone: The read gets to within 3 residues of the CDR3 end, and the germline J gene fills in the rest. The V and J genes are TRBV27 and TRBJ2-5; TRBD1 agrees at 8 bases. Germline V gives CDR1 MNHEY, CDR2 SMNVEV (reference sequence). CDR3 size: 16 residues. The J segment lost 5 bases and the V segment lost 4 bases, leaving 12 bases of the junction unmatched. The CDR3 here is CASSSVGTGLWETQYF. CDR3 DNA, as far as it was read: TGTGCCAGCAGTTCGGTCGGGACAGGCTTGTGGGAGACC.

Notes on this clone: From the germline J gene comes the end of the CDR3, since the read stops 3 residues before it. The V gene is TRBV5-4, the J gene TRBJ2-2; D might be TRBD2 (5 bases). Per germline, CDR1 SGHNT and CDR2 YYREEE (reference sequence). The CDR3 runs 14 residues. Trimming pared 4 bases from V and 1 base from J, leaving 8 bases between. The sequenced CDR3 bases are TGTGCCAGCAGCGACTATCGGAACACCGGGGAG. Residues: CASSDYRNTGE. The whole CDR3 sequence reads CASSDYRNTGELFF.

Comment on this clone: The read terminates 3 residues ahead of where the CDR3 ends, so the germline J gene completes it. V is TRBV20-1 and J is TRBJ1-1; no reliable D call. The CDR3 extends over 12 amino acids. Germline assignment: CDR1 DFQATT and CDR2 SNEGSKA (reference sequence). Trimming removed 4 bases from V and 1 base from J, with 7 bases in between. Here the CDR3 reads CSATPGNTEAFF. The sequenced part of the CDR3 DNA is TGCAGTGCTACCCCGGGGAACACTGAA.

As for this clone: The missing CDR3 end, 3 residues past where the read stops, is filled in from the germline J gene. V gene TRBV10-3 combines with J gene TRBJ2-7; no clear D. Trimming left V 2 bases short and J 3 bases short, with 8 bases between. Germline CDR1 and CDR2: ENHRY and SYGVKD. This CDR3 is 13 amino acids long. The DNA read from the CDR3 is TGTGCCATCAGTGAGAACAGCTTCTACGAG. Amino acids: CAISENSFYE. The CDR3 reads in full as CAISENSFYEQYF.

Notes on this clone: The read is 3 residues too short to cover the CDR3 end, so that end is filled in from the germline J gene. V and J are TRBV13 and TRBJ2-3, with 7 positions matching TRBD1. The CDR3 is 15 amino acids. In germline, CDR1 is PRHDT, CDR2 FYEKMQ (reference sequence). V lost 4 bases and J lost 3; bases outside the gene matches: 7. The CDR3 region is CASSSPGQLTDTQYF. The sequenced CDR3 bases are TGTGCCAGCAGCTCCCCGGGACAGCTAACAGATACG.

Regarding this clone: The sequence runs out 3 residues before the end of the CDR3; the remainder is reconstructed from the germline J gene. V usage is TRBV18 and J usage is TRBJ1-3; D possibly corresponds to TRBD1 (6 bases). The CDR3 is 15 amino acids. Germline V lookup: CDR1 KGHSH, CDR2 LQKENI. Trimming stripped 5 bases from V and 3 bases from J, with 14 bases between. The sequenced part of the CDR3 DNA is TGTGCCAGCTCAATGGACAGCGCAGGTGGAAACACC. Translation gives CASSMDSAGGNT. The entire CDR3 protein reads CASSMDSAGGNTIYF.

Regarding this clone: The CDR3 goes on 3 residues after the read ends, and that part is filled in from the germline J gene. The V call is TRBV20-1, the J call TRBJ2-1; TRBD2 aligns across 14 bases. This CDR3 region has 16 residues. Per the germline V gene, CDR1 is DFQATT and CDR2 is SNEGSKA (reference sequence). V shed 0 bases, J shed 4 bases, and the junction held 2 bases outside the gene matches. Incomplete CDR3 DNA: TGCAGTGCTAGAGAAGGACTAGCGGGGGGATACAATGAG. It is translated as CSAREGLAGGYNE. The full-length CDR3 reads as CSAREGLAGGYNEQFF.

Regarding this clone: The read comes to an end 3 residues before the CDR3 does, leaving the germline J gene to fill in the end. The chain has TRBV18 and TRBJ1-1, with D unclear. CDR3 size: 13 residues. Germline assignment: CDR1 KGHSH and CDR2 LQKENI. Between the trimmed V and J ends, which lost 2 bases and 7 bases, there was a span of 11 bases. Here the CDR3 reads CASSPEGPVEAFF. CDR3 DNA, as far as it was read: TGTGCCAGCTCACCAGAAGGGCCAGTTGAA.

In regard to this clone: The read terminates 3 residues before the CDR3 end, so the remaining end is supplied by the germline J gene. The gene calls are TRBV10-3 and TRBJ1-1, with 7 bases aligning to TRBD1. Per germline, CDR1 ENHRY and CDR2 SYGVKD. This CDR3 comprises 13 residues. The V segment lost 2 bases and the J segment 7 bases; nucleotides outside the gene matches: 4. Incomplete CDR3 DNA: TGTGCCATCAGTGAGGACAGGGATGATGAA. This sequence encodes CAISEDRDDE. In full, the CDR3 reads CAISEDRDDEAFF.

Regarding this clone: The CDR3 end falls 3 residues outside the read, so it is completed with the germline J gene. The rearrangement joins TRBV12-3 or TRBV12-4 to TRBJ2-1, with D maybe TRBD1 (5 bases). Trimming left V 3 bases short and J 6 bases short, with 12 bases between. The CDR3 loop spans 14 amino acids. The CDR3 loop reads CASSFRAGPNEQFF. The covered CDR3 bases are TGTGCCAGCAGTTTTAGGGCAGGGCCCAATGAG.

A remark on this clone: With the read ending 3 residues before the CDR3 end, the germline J gene is used to fill in that end. This sequence joins TRBV16 and TRBJ1-2; D might be TRBD1 (5 bases). Germline V lookup: CDR1 KGHSY, CDR2 FQNENV. V lost 1 base to trimming and J lost 4 bases, with 10 bases between them. The CDR3 has 14 residues. The part of the CDR3 DNA that was read is TGTGCCAGCAGCCAATTGGGACTCTTCTATGGC. Translated, it gives CASSQLGLFYG. The whole CDR3 protein is CASSQLGLFYGYTF.

Concerning this clone: The CDR3 goes on 3 residues after the read ends, and that part is filled in from the germline J gene. J is TRBJ2-7 and V is TRBV4-1, with D maybe TRBD1 (5 bases). The CDR3 contains 16 residues. The V and J ends lost 0 bases and 2 bases respectively, with 14 bases between them. CDR1 and CDR2 from the germline V gene are MGHRA and YSYEKL. CDR3 bases read: TGCGCCAGCAGCCAAGAAACTTGGGAAGGGGCCTACGAG. Translated, it gives CASSQETWEGAYE. The entire CDR3 is CASSQETWEGAYEQYF.

Comments on this clone: The read ends 3 residues before the CDR3 terminus; that terminus is restored from the germline J gene. V gene TRBV2 combines with J gene TRBJ2-3; weak D call: TRBD1 (5 bases). This CDR3 comprises 12 residues. Looked up from germline, CDR1 is SNHLY and CDR2 is FYNNEI. V lost 4 bases, J lost 6 bases, and 8 bases lay in between. CDR3 sequence: CASSGQGDTQYF. CDR3 DNA (partial): TGTGCCAGCAGTGGGCAGGGTGATACG.

In regard to this clone: The CDR3 end lies 3 residues beyond the end of the read and is filled in from the germline J gene. V and J are TRBV5-1 and TRBJ2-5; TRBD2 might be the D (5 bases). The CDR3 spans 12 residues. The germline CDR1 and CDR2 sequences are SGHRS and YFSETQ. V gave up 4 bases and J gave up 5 bases, with 9 bases separating them. CDR3 sequence reads: CASSAGSETQYF. The sequenced part of the CDR3 DNA is TGCGCCAGCAGCGCGGGCTCGGAGACC.